This TCR beta chain was sequenced for a study of T cell repertoires in cytomegalovirus infection. Background on the study: It can be stated that public TCR beta signatures indicated CMV infection as well as a matching HLA type. Whole-study results and caveats: The study identified carriers of CMV plus the relevant HLA from cumulative public TCR beta family frequency. Within the response measured ex vivo, HLA-C-restricted CMV-specific TCR beta clonotypes were dominant.

This clonotype was observed a handful of times. No antigen is known for it. TCRdb itself ran the reads through MiXCR, one entry per CDR3 protein. The table has under 850,000 distinct CDR3 sequences, about a third seen once. With 6 bases clipped from V and 1 base from J, the junction kept 6 bases outside the gene matches. Germline V gene data show CDR1 as SGHTA and CDR2 as FQGNSA. The CDR3 runs 16 residues. V usage is TRBV7-2 and J usage is TRBJ2-5, with TRBD2 matching 12 bases. This sequence originates from a human donor in good health (CMV status not recorded). Some clones in this sample may be carry-over from other donors' samples. Sample: PBMCs. The CDR3 DNA is TGTGCCAGCAGTCCGACTAGCGGGGGACTCCAAGAGACCCAGTACTTC. It encodes CASSPTSGGLQETQYF.